Listed here are 10 T cell receptor beta chains from one sample, sequenced in a study of T cells after yellow fever vaccination. TCRdb reprocessed the 5' RACE reads via MiXCR and lists one record per CDR3 protein. The sample lists almost 600,000 distinct CDR3 sequences, about 13% seen once, with about 14% in the top ten. The sample here was PBMCs, taken on the day of the yellow fever booster vaccination. The receptors were gathered from a man aged 25-45 years who received the YFV17D yellow fever vaccine.

Only a few counts were recorded for this clonotype. The chain has TRBV6-1 and TRBJ2-1; D perhaps matches TRBD2 (5 bases). With 11 bases removed from V and 0 bases from J, the gap between germline ends came to 11 bases. Germline V gene sequence: CDR1 MNHNS, CDR2 SASEGT. There are 13 residues in the CDR3. The CDR3 coding sequence is TGTGCCGGCCGGGAAAACTCCTACAATGAGCAGTTCTTC. This translates into CAGRENSYNEQFF.

This clonotype has only a few counts. The chain combines TRBV5-1 with TRBJ2-2; 10 nucleotides match TRBD1. Germline V CDR1 and CDR2: SGHRS, YFSETQ. There are 15 residues in the CDR3. Trimming took 4 bases from V and 3 from J; bases not matched to a gene: 3. The CDR3 region has the DNA TGCGCCAGCAGCCCGGGACAGGGGTACACCGGGGAGCTGTTTTTT. This gives the protein CASSPGQGYTGELFF.

This clonotype came up a few times. J is TRBJ1-6 and V is TRBV12-3 or TRBV12-4; D ambiguous. The length of the CDR3 is 13 residues. V lost 5 bases to trimming and J lost 9 bases, with 11 bases between them. The chain's CDR3 is CASSSISGSPLHF. CDR3 in DNA: TGTGCCAGCAGTAGTATCTCCGGTTCACCCCTCCACTTT.

The chain uses TRBV4-3 and TRBJ2-7; D may be TRBD1 (5 bases). V lost 0 bases to trimming and J lost 0 bases, with 9 bases between them. CDR1 is LGHNA and CDR2 is YSLEER in the germline V gene. This CDR3 spans 15 amino acids. The CDR3 is CASSQDRQSSYEQYF. The CDR3 DNA reads TGCGCCAGCAGCCAAGATCGACAGAGCTCCTACGAGCAGTACTTC.

This clonotype was observed many times. The chain links TRBV7-9 to TRBJ2-1; 7 nucleotides line up with TRBD2. This CDR3 is 16 amino acids long. V lost 5 bases to trimming and J lost 4 bases; unmatched junction nucleotides: 11. CDR1 SEHNR and CDR2 FQNEAQ come from the germline V gene (reference sequence). Here the CDR3 DNA reads TGTGCCAGCAGCCCCCGCCCGGCGGGAGCGTACAATGAGCAGTTCTTC. It specifies CASSPRPAGAYNEQFF.

The chain is built from TRBV18 and TRBJ2-7; the D gene is possibly TRBD2 (5 bases). The CDR3 spans 15 residues. Trimming took 6 bases from V and 6 from J, leaving 21 bases between them. Germline CDR1 is KGHSH and CDR2 is LQKENI. The CDR3 region is CASSIQTGSRGEQYF. For the CDR3, the DNA is TGTGCCAGCTCTATCCAAACGGGGAGTCGGGGCGAGCAGTACTTC.

The gene calls are TRBV20-1 and TRBJ2-1, with 9 bases that match TRBD2. The CDR3 sequence is 17 residues long. Trimming removed 3 bases from V and 0 bases from J; junction bases left unmatched: 9. The germline CDR1 and CDR2 sequences are DFQATT and SNEGSKA (reference sequence). CDR3 nucleotides: TGCAGTGCTAGCTCCCTAGCGGGACAAAGCTCCTACAATGAGCAGTTCTTC. The encoded protein is CSASSLAGQSSYNEQFF.

The chain has TRBV12-3 or TRBV12-4 and TRBJ2-1, with D perhaps matching TRBD1 (5 bases). The CDR3 runs 15 residues. V dropped 6 bases and J dropped 5 bases, with 17 bases sitting between them. The CDR3 sequence is CASSSEVQGNNEQFF. The CDR3 coding sequence is TGTGCCAGCAGCTCCGAGGTGCAGGGCAACAATGAGCAGTTCTTC.

This rearrangement joins TRBV19 to TRBJ2-6; 10 positions agree with TRBD1. The CDR3 totals 19 residues. CDR1 and CDR2 from the germline V gene are LNHDA and SQIVND (reference sequence). V lost 5 bases to trimming and J lost 0 bases; unmatched junction nucleotides: 10. The DNA of the CDR3 is TGTGCCAGTAGTGCATTTCCGGGACAGGGGAGCTCTGGGGCCAACGTCCTGACTTTC. Its translation: CASSAFPGQGSSGANVLTF.

The V call is TRBV5-1, the J call TRBJ2-3; TRBD1 aligns across 10 bases. The CDR3 sequence is 15 residues long. Germline-derived CDR1 and CDR2 are SGHRS and YFSETQ. Trimming removed 0 bases from V and 5 bases from J; junction bases left unmatched: 3. CDR3 coding DNA: TGCGCCAGCAGCTTGGGACAGGGGGCGAGAGATACGCAGTATTTT. Translation: CASSLGQGARDTQYF.